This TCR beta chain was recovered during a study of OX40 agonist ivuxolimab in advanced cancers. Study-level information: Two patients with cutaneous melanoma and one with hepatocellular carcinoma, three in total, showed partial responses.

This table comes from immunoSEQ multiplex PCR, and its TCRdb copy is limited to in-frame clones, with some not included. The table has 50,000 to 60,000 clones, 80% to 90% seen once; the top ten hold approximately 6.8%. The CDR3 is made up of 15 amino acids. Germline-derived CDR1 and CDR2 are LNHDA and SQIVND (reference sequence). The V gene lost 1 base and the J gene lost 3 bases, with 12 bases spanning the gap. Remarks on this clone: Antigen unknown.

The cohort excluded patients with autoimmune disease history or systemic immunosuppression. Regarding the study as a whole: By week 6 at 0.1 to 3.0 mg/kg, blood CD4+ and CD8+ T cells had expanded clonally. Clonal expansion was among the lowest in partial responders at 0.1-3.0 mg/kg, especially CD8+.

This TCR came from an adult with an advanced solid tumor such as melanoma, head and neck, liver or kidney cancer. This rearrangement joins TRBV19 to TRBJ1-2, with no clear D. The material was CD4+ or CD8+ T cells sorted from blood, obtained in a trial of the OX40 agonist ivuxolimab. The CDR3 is CASSIAPTSYYGYTF. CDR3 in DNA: TGTGCCAGTAGTATAGCTCCAACCTCGTACTATGGCTACACCTTC.